Following are 12 T cell receptor beta chains from one sample sequenced in a study of shared clonotypes between healthy human individuals. Produced via immunoSEQ multiplex PCR; TCRdb's table is partial and in-frame only. Found here are some 2.1 million clones, approximately 94% of them singletons; the top ten hold roughly 1.1%. CD8 cells regarded as naive lacked CD45RO, were positively chosen for CCR7, and omitted terminally differentiated effector memory CD45RA+ cells. Sequencing was carried out using naive CD8+ T cells sorted from blood. Every receptor here comes from a man aged 18 to 29 in good health.

This chain uses TRBV5-8 with TRBJ2-7; D tentatively reads TRBD1 or TRBD2 (5 bases each). The CDR3 is made up of 14 amino acids. V was pared by 4 bases and J by 5 bases, with 16 bases between. Germline V gives CDR1 SGHTS, CDR2 YDEGEE. CDR3: CASSQGTTPHEQYF. In nucleotides, the CDR3 is TGTGCCAGCAGCCAAGGGACCACCCCCCACGAGCAGTACTTC.

The chain uses TRBV27 and TRBJ1-6; 9 bases are shared with TRBD1. From germline, CDR1 is MNHEY and CDR2 SMNVEV (reference sequence). With V trimmed by 6 bases and J by 7 bases, 4 bases remained unmatched. CDR3 length: 14 residues. The CDR3 region has the DNA TGTGCCAGCAGGATACAGGGGGCGAATTCACCCCTCCACTTT. As protein: CASRIQGANSPLHF.

The chain joins TRBV7-9 to TRBJ1-5; 9 bases fit TRBD1. The CDR3 spans 15 residues. Unmatched junction bases numbered 8, after V lost 5 bases and J lost 6 bases. The germline CDR1 and CDR2 sequences are SEHNR and FQNEAQ (reference sequence). Written as DNA, the CDR3 is TGTGCCAGCAGCCGGGCGGGACAGGGAATTCAGCCCCAGCATTTT. Translation gives CASSRAGQGIQPQHF.

The chain recombines TRBV5-8 with TRBJ2-5; D not resolved. The CDR3 length is 13 residues. The V end lost 1 base, the J end lost 3 bases, and 7 bases lay between the germline ends. Germline values: CDR1 SGHTS, CDR2 YDEGEE. The CDR3 DNA follows: TGTGCCAGCAGCTTGAACTGGGAAGAGACCCAGTACTTC. Translation gives CASSLNWEETQYF.

The V call is TRBV4-1, the J call TRBJ2-1; maybe TRBD2 (6 bases). Germline V gene sequence: CDR1 MGHRA, CDR2 YSYEKL. This CDR3 contains 17 residues. The V end lost 2 bases, the J end lost 0 bases, and 14 bases lay between the germline ends. The CDR3 coding sequence is TGCGCCAGCAGCCAAAAAAGCGGGCCCAGCTCCTACAATGAGCAGTTCTTC. It yields the protein CASSQKSGPSSYNEQFF.

This CDR3 is CASSLPPGHQNYGYTF. The DNA for the CDR3 is TGTGCCAGCAGCTTACCTCCGGGACACCAAAACTATGGCTACACCTTC. This sequence joins TRBV7-9 and TRBJ1-2; weak D call: TRBD1 (6 bases). CDR3 length: 16 amino acids. Trimming removed 2 bases from V and 2 bases from J, with 15 bases in between. CDR1 is SEHNR and CDR2 is FQNEAQ in the germline V gene (reference sequence).

V usage is TRBV6-7 and J usage is TRBJ2-1; D might be TRBD1 (6 bases). TRBV6-7 is an open reading frame whose function is uncertain. This CDR3 is 17 amino acids long. Trimming left V 0 bases short and J 8 bases short, with 20 bases between. The DNA for the CDR3 is TGTGCCAGCAGTTACTCGGGGGCCCTAGAGAGAGGGGATGAGCAGTTCTTC. This encodes CASSYSGALERGDEQFF.

This chain joins TRBV7-9 and TRBJ2-7; the D is unclear. The ends were cut back, 4 bases at V and 5 bases at J, with 18 bases in the middle. The CDR3 is 15 amino acids. Germline CDR1 reads SEHNR; CDR2 reads FQNEAQ (reference sequence). This chain's CDR3 is CASSSSVSRVDEQYF. In nucleotides, the CDR3 is TGTGCCAGCAGCTCCTCCGTGTCCCGGGTTGACGAGCAGTACTTC.

A word on this clone: Other nucleotide sequences from this sample produce the same CDR3. The chain is built from TRBV4-1 and TRBJ1-1; D ambiguous. The CDR3 runs 13 residues. V gave up 4 bases and J gave up 0 bases, with 6 bases separating them. In germline, CDR1 is MGHRA, CDR2 YSYEKL. The CDR3 protein is CASSPRLNTEAFF. As DNA, the CDR3 is TGCGCCAGCAGCCCCAGACTGAACACTGAAGCTTTCTTT.

The chain links TRBV2 to TRBJ2-7, with D possibly being TRBD1 or TRBD2 (5 bases each). The V gene lost 6 bases and the J gene lost 7 bases, with 13 bases spanning the gap. Per the germline V gene, CDR1 is SNHLY and CDR2 is FYNNEI. The CDR3 consists of 12 residues. DNA for the CDR3: TGTGCCAGCAGGGGGGACCTGGTGGAGCAGTACTTC. Translation gives CASRGDLVEQYF.

The chain links TRBV10-1 to TRBJ2-7; D is undetermined. Germline V gene lookup returns CDR1 WNHNN and CDR2 SYGVQD (reference sequence). Trimming removed 2 bases from V and 0 bases from J, with 17 bases in between. The CDR3 is made up of 17 amino acids. CDR3 loop: CASSEVAGPSSSYEQYF. The CDR3 DNA reads as TGCGCCAGCAGTGAGGTGGCCGGACCGTCGAGCTCCTACGAGCAGTACTTC.

This clone was recorded a few times. The chain combines TRBV25-1 with TRBJ2-2; 10 positions agree with TRBD1. The germline V gene has CDR1 MGHDK and CDR2 SYGVNS. The CDR3 is 15 residues long. After removal of 8 bases from V and 6 bases from J, the junction contained 9 bases not matched to a gene. As DNA, the CDR3 is TGTGCCAGCCTTGGGGGACAGGGGCAACCCGGGGAGCTGTTTTTT. Translation gives CASLGGQGQPGELFF.